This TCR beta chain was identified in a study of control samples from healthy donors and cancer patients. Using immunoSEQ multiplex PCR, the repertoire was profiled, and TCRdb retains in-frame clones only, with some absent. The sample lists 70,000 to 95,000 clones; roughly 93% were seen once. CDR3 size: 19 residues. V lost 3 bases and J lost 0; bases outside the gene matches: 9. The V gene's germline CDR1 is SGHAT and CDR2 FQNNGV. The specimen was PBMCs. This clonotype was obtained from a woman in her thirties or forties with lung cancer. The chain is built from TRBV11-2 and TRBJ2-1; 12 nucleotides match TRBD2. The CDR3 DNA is TGTGCCAGCAGCTTGGATTCCTGGACTAGCGGGGCCTCCTACAATGAGCAGTTCTTC. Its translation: CASSLDSWTSGASYNEQFF.